This T cell receptor beta chain was captured in a study of sequential checkpoint blockade in melanoma. Across the study: Arm A got nivolumab then ipilimumab; arm B the reverse, 1:1.

Produced via immunoSEQ multiplex PCR; TCRdb's table is partial and in-frame only. This table has 20,000 to 25,000 clones, roughly four fifths appearing once. Treatment noted: randomized to nivolumab then ipilimumab (arm A) or the reverse (arm B). Live CD3+CD8+ CD19− CD56− cells were sorted from PBMCs. This sequence was found in a human donor with melanoma. Sequences were derived from CD8+ T cells sorted from blood (inferred from file names), sampled from a patient given nivolumab and ipilimumab in sequence.

CDR3 region: CASSFQYNEQFF. As DNA, the CDR3 is TGTGCCAGCAGCTTTCAGTACAATGAGCAGTTCTTC. The rearrangement uses TRBV7-8 and TRBJ2-1; no reliable D call. The CDR3 runs 12 residues. The V and J ends lost 3 bases and 4 bases respectively, with 4 bases between them. Looked up from germline, CDR1 is SGHVS and CDR2 is FQNEAQ.